The clone carrying this T cell receptor (beta chain) appeared once. Its antigen remains unidentified. The Oncomine TCR Beta short-read assay sequenced DNA from cultured CD4+ T cells. DNA came from CD4+ T cells after culture. TCRdb reprocessed the PCR reads via MiXCR and lists one record per CDR3 protein. The sample includes roughly 18,000 distinct CDR3 sequences, roughly 70% of them seen just once. V shed 8 bases, J shed 9 bases, and the junction held 16 bases outside the gene matches. CDR1 is MDHEN, CDR2 SYDVKM, per germline. The CDR3 runs to 15 residues. This sample was taken from a study of vaccination and CD4 T cells after COVID-19. Findings and caveats of the study: Counts of SARS-CoV-2-reactive clonotypes had a median that went from roughly 21 to 40, a nonsignificant change.

The treatment denotes: roughly 10-day PBMC culture with coronavirus spike peptide pools or control peptides (ViraFEST assay). Under the ViraFEST approach, antigen-specific T cells were expanded with peptide pools and TCRs subsequently sequenced. The rearrangement links TRBV28 to TRBJ1-5; 7 nucleotides line up with TRBD1. The sequenced material came from CD4+ T cells from blood, cultured in vitro. The clonotype comes from a human donor who had recovered from COVID-19. CDR3 loop: CASLKQGTLRTPQHF. The DNA for the CDR3 is TGTGCCAGCCTGAAACAGGGGACCCTTAGAACGCCCCAGCATTTT.